This TCR beta chain stems from a study of control samples from healthy donors and cancer patients. V dropped 2 bases and J dropped 6 bases, with 15 bases sitting between them. From germline, CDR1 is SGHTS and CDR2 YDEGEE. The CDR3 has 15 residues. The repertoire was sequenced with immunoSEQ multiplex PCR; TCRdb's copy has only in-frame clones and lacks some. The sample has 85,000 to 100,000 clones, 82% seen once. This clonotype was obtained from a man between 60 and 70 years old in good health. J is TRBJ1-5 and V is TRBV5-8; TRBD1 is a possible D gene (5 bases). The sample comprised blood. CDR3 DNA: TGTGCCAGCAGCTTTGGGAGGGGAACCGGTCAGCCCCAGCATTTT. The encoded protein is CASSFGRGTGQPQHF.